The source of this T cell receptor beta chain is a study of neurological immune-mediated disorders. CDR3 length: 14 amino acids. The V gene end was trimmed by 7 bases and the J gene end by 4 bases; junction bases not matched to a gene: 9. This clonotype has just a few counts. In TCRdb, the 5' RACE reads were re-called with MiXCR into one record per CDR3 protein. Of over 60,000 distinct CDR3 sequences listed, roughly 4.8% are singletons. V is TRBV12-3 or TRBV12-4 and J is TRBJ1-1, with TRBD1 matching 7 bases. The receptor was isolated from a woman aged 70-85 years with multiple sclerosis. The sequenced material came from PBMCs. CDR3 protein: CASTPGQPRTEAFF. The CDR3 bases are TGTGCCAGCACCCCGGGACAGCCTCGCACTGAAGCTTTCTTT.